This T cell receptor beta chain emerged from a study of CD8 T cells in ankylosing spondylitis. Trimming shortened V by 7 bases and J by 5 bases, and 22 bases separated the two germline ends. CDR3 length equals 16 residues. Quantitative 5'-RACE was performed with molecular barcodes, and it yielded the TCR beta libraries. TCRdb ran MiXCR on the 5' RACE reads and lists one entry per CDR3 protein. The sample shows roughly 670,000 distinct CDR3 sequences, roughly 19% of them seen only once. The study, taken as a whole, reports: Reactive arthritis synovial fluid and blood were previously reported to contain some motif variants. Typical of ankylosing spondylitis blood, it appeared, was a TCR beta motif of roughly eight highly homologous variants. As for the disease-linked clones, they showed a CD8+ phenotype and occurred at relatively low frequencies in peripheral blood. Researchers reportedly found disease-linked clones significantly enriched in matched ankylosing spondylitis synovial fluid.

This clonotype turned up a few times. The target antigen is unknown. The rearrangement links TRBV12-3 or TRBV12-4 to TRBJ2-3, with D perhaps TRBD1 or TRBD2 (5 bases each). The sample taken for sequencing was blood, either unsorted or a sorted T cell fraction (not recorded which). The sequence derives from a male donor with ankylosing spondylitis. The CDR3 protein is CASTNLPPGRGDTQYF. As DNA, the CDR3 is TGTGCCAGCACCAACCTCCCGCCGGGGCGCGGAGATACGCAGTATTTT.